Presented here are 15 T cell receptor beta chains from one specimen sequenced in a study of CD8 T cells in ankylosing spondylitis (dated by TCRdb to about 2017). The library was obtained by 5' RACE. TCRdb names Illumina HiSeq 2500 as the instrument used. TCRdb reran the public reads through fastp at Q25 and MiXCR, keeping productive beta chains. CDR3 protein duplicates are merged, each entry listing the most common genes and DNA. The sample profile shows roughly 140,000 distinct CDR3 sequences; about 42% of them were found once. Around 15% of the sample is in the top ten clones. Material: synovial fluid, either unsorted or a sorted T cell fraction (not recorded which). Receptor source: a male donor with ankylosing spondylitis.

This clonotype turned up a few times. The V and J genes are TRBV6-2 or TRBV6-3 and TRBJ2-1; 11 bases line up with TRBD2. J was trimmed by 4 bases and V by 0 bases; bases with no gene match: 2. Germline V gene lookup returns CDR1 MNHEY and CDR2 SVGEGT. The CDR3 totals 16 residues. The CDR3 DNA reads as TGTGCCAGCAGTTACTCTGGGACTAGCGGTTACAATGAGCAGTTCTTC. It yields the protein CASSYSGTSGYNEQFF.

CDR3 residues: CASRVDRETRYNEQFF. The CDR3 nucleotides read TGCGCCAGCAGAGTGGACAGGGAAACGAGATACAATGAGCAGTTCTTC. The rearrangement links TRBV4-1 to TRBJ2-1, with 8 bases aligning to TRBD1. This CDR3 contains 16 residues. Germline lookup yields CDR1 MGHRA and CDR2 YSYEKL. V lost 6 bases, J lost 4 bases, and 11 bases stayed unmatched.

The genes are TRBV29-1 and TRBJ2-2; D is uncertain. The CDR3 spans 13 residues. Germline lookup yields CDR1 SQVTM and CDR2 ANQGSEA. V was shortened by 1 base and J by 6 bases, with 9 bases between the two germline ends. DNA for the CDR3: TGCAGCGTTGAAGGGTGGGGTTCCGGGGAGCTGTTTTTT. Residues: CSVEGWGSGELFF.

The chain links TRBV19 to TRBJ2-1; 13 bases fit TRBD2. The V gene's germline CDR1 is LNHDA and CDR2 SQIVND (reference sequence). The length of the CDR3 is 20 residues. The V gene end was trimmed by 9 bases and the J gene end by 7 bases; junction bases not matched to a gene: 24. The CDR3 reads CASSRLPGVTSGGRTNEQFF. Here the CDR3 DNA reads TGTGCCAGCTCTAGACTCCCTGGGGTGACTAGCGGGGGGCGGACTAATGAGCAGTTCTTC.

This chain uses TRBV12-3 or TRBV12-4 with TRBJ2-3; D unresolved. The CDR3 totals 15 residues. The V end was cut by 2 bases, the J end by 2 bases, with 11 bases between. In DNA form, the CDR3 reads TGTGCCAGCAGTTTATCTGTTGTGTCCACAGATACGCAGTATTTT. Its protein is CASSLSVVSTDTQYF.

This sequence joins TRBV7-9 and TRBJ1-2; D unclear. Germline V gene sequence: CDR1 SEHNR, CDR2 FQNEAQ (reference sequence). CDR3 length: 15 amino acids. Trimming stripped 5 bases from V and 2 bases from J, with 15 bases between. CDR3 DNA: TGTGCCAGCAGCCCTATGCGGGGAGTAAACTATGGCTACACCTTC. Its translation is CASSPMRGVNYGYTF. Full variable domain (outside the CDR3, taken from reference TRBV7-9 and TRBJ1-2): DTGVSQNPRHKITKRGQNVTFRCDPISEHNRLYWYRQTLGQGPEFLTYFQNEAQLEKSRLLSDRFSAERPKGSFSTLEIQRTEQGDSAMYLCASSPMRGVNYGYTFGSGTRLTVV.

This chain joins TRBV4-2 and TRBJ1-6; no clear D. V was shortened by 0 bases and J by 4 bases, with 16 bases between the two germline ends. The CDR3 contains 18 residues. Germline-derived CDR1 and CDR2 are LGHNA and YNFKEQ. CDR3 in amino acids: CASSQDRAGMGYNSPLHF. CDR3 in DNA: TGTGCCAGCAGCCAAGATCGAGCCGGGATGGGGTATAATTCACCCCTCCACTTT.

This clonotype was counted a single time. The CDR3 DNA reads as TGTGCCAGCAGCCAAGTTCCGGACAGGTTTCAAAGGGCGCCTGAAGCTTTCTTT. This sequence encodes CASSQVPDRFQRAPEAFF. V and J are TRBV3-1 and TRBJ1-1; the match to TRBD1 covers 7 bases. Germline lookup yields CDR1 LGHDT and CDR2 YNNKEL (reference sequence). Trimming took 1 base from V and 6 from J; bases not matched to a gene: 17. This CDR3 region has 18 residues.

The J gene is TRBJ2-1, the V gene TRBV5-5, with D tentatively TRBD2 (6 bases). V lost 1 base, J lost 4 bases, and 15 bases lay in between. Germline CDR1 is SGHKS and CDR2 is YYEKEE (reference sequence). This CDR3 comprises 16 residues. The CDR3 DNA reads TGTGCCAGCAGCTTGTATTGGCGGGGACCATACAATGAGCAGTTCTTC. This sequence encodes CASSLYWRGPYNEQFF.

This sequence joins TRBV27 and TRBJ2-1, with 10 bases matching TRBD2. With V trimmed by 5 bases and J by 2 bases, 6 bases remained unmatched. Germline CDR1 reads MNHEY; CDR2 reads SMNVEV (reference sequence). The CDR3 is made up of 16 amino acids. DNA for the CDR3: TGTGCCAGCAGTACGGCTAGCGGGAGTACCTACAATGAGCAGTTCTTC. Amino acid sequence: CASSTASGSTYNEQFF.

This clonotype turned up a few times. The chain employs TRBV20-1 and TRBJ2-7, with 10 bases matching TRBD1. The CDR3 totals 13 residues. Trimming removed 3 bases from V and 3 bases from J; junction bases left unmatched: 2. Germline loops: CDR1 DFQATT, CDR2 SNEGSKA (reference sequence). CDR3 DNA sequence: TGCAGTGCTAGTGGGGACAGGGGCTACGAGCAGTACTTC. Protein: CSASGDRGYEQYF.

J is TRBJ2-1 and V is TRBV27; the match to TRBD1 covers 9 bases. This CDR3 is 14 amino acids long. The germline V gene encodes CDR1 MNHEY and CDR2 SMNVEV (reference sequence). The V gene end was trimmed by 5 bases and the J gene end by 4 bases; junction bases not matched to a gene: 3. CDR3 loop: CASSRGQGYNEQFF. CDR3 nucleotides: TGTGCCAGCAGTCGTGGACAGGGGTACAATGAGCAGTTCTTC.

This clonotype was observed a few times. The rearrangement joins TRBV12-3 or TRBV12-4 to TRBJ2-3; tentatively, D is TRBD1 (5 bases). CDR3 size: 12 residues. V was clipped by 4 bases and J by 10 bases, with 12 bases between them. The CDR3 coding sequence is TGTGCCAGCAGTTCCTACAGCAGGGCGCAGTATTTT. Protein: CASSSYSRAQYF.

This clonotype was seen only once. The chain uses TRBV18 and TRBJ1-1; D call uncertain. Trimming shortened V by 4 bases and J by 4 bases, and 13 bases separated the two germline ends. The CDR3 runs 14 residues. The germline gives CDR1 KGHSH, CDR2 LQKENI. The CDR3 DNA follows: TGTGCCAGCTCACGACATCTCAGAAGCACTGAAGCTTTCTTT. Translation: CASSRHLRSTEAFF.

CDR3 sequence: CASSPHLAAAYEQYF. CDR3 nucleotides: TGTGCCAGCAGCCCCCACCTGGCCGCGGCCTACGAGCAGTACTTC. The genes are TRBV7-9 and TRBJ2-7; no clear D gene. CDR3 length equals 15 residues. Trimming took off 5 bases at V and 2 bases at J, with 16 bases between the two ends. Germline CDR1 and CDR2: SEHNR and FQNEAQ (reference sequence).